These T cell receptor beta chains were read from a single sample in a study of identical twins. TCRdb called the 5' RACE reads again in MiXCR, with one record for every CDR3 protein. The table lists around 960,000 distinct CDR3 sequences, 9% to 15% of them singletons, with about 1.5% in the top ten. This sample also belongs to another study, concerning yellow fever vaccine responses in identical twins.

The sequenced sample consisted of PBMCs. These receptors all stem from a woman younger than 30 in good health. Each CDR3 is given with its conserved first and last residue. A D gene is named only where the DNA matches it firmly. A clone size is listed for some rows: how often the clone was seen (once, few, many), or a class if it is expanded.

d_call	j_call	clone_size	v_call	cdr3_nt	cdr3_aa
NA	TRBJ2-2	NA	TRBV7-2	TGTGCCAGCAGCTTAGACCCGCGGAACACCGGGGAGCTGTGTTTT	CASSLDPRNTGELCF
TRBD2	TRBJ2-1	many	TRBV12-3/TRBV12-4	TGTGCCAGCAGTGGGCGGACTAGCGACTACAATGAGCAGTTCTTC	CASSGRTSDYNEQFF
NA	TRBJ2-1	few	TRBV3-1	TGTGCCAGCAGCCAAGTAACAGGGGGGGATCCTCGGGGATCCTACAATGAGCAGTTCTTC	CASSQVTGGDPRGSYNEQFF
NA	TRBJ1-5	few	TRBV5-1	TGCGCCAGCAGCCTAATGGGGGGTAGTGAGCCCCAGCATTTT	CASSLMGGSEPQHF
TRBD2	TRBJ2-5	NA	TRBV24-1	TGTGCCACCAGTTCTCAGCTAGCGGGAGAGACCCAGTACTTC	CATSSQLAGETQYF
NA	TRBJ1-6	few	TRBV7-8	TGTGCCAGCAGCTTAGTTGGGGGCGTTCTGGATTCACCCCTCCACTTT	CASSLVGGVLDSPLHF
NA	TRBJ1-1	few	TRBV18	TGTGCCAGCTCACCGGACAACCCCGAAGCTTTCTTT	CASSPDNPEAFF
NA	TRBJ2-2	NA	TRBV27	TGTGCCAGCAGCCGCTACTTCACAGGGTTGGGGGATGGCGGGGAGCTGTTTTTT	CASSRYFTGLGDGGELFF
NA	TRBJ2-1	NA	TRBV10-2	TGCGCCAGCCAGTGGCAGAGAAACAATGAGCAGTTCTTC	CASQWQRNNEQFF
TRBD1	TRBJ1-1	many	TRBV5-1	TGCGCCAGCACCCCGGGACAGGGTATGAACACTGAAGCTTTCTTT	CASTPGQGMNTEAFF
TRBD1	TRBJ1-6	NA	TRBV12-3/TRBV12-4	TGTGCCAGCAGTTCCCGGGACAGTTATAATTCACCCCTCCACTTT	CASSSRDSYNSPLHF
NA	TRBJ2-6	few	TRBV4-1	TGCGCCAGCAGCCAAGATGCAGGGGCTGGGGCCAACGTCCTGACTTTC	CASSQDAGAGANVLTF
TRBD2	TRBJ2-1	few	TRBV2	TGTGCCAGCAGTGACGGGGGGGGAGGGAGCGAGCAGTTCTTC	CASSDGGGGSEQFF
TRBD2	TRBJ2-1	NA	TRBV20-1	TGCAGTGCTGGGAACAGGGGGAGAGGACTAGCGGGAGGCCGGAATGAGCAGTTCTTC	CSAGNRGRGLAGGRNEQFF
NA	TRBJ2-2	many	TRBV20-1	TGCAGTGTACCAGGGGTCACCGGGGAGCTGTTTTTT	CSVPGVTGELFF
NA	TRBJ2-5	few	TRBV7-9	TGTGCCAGCAGCTATGACGTAGAGACCCAGTACTTC	CASSYDVETQYF